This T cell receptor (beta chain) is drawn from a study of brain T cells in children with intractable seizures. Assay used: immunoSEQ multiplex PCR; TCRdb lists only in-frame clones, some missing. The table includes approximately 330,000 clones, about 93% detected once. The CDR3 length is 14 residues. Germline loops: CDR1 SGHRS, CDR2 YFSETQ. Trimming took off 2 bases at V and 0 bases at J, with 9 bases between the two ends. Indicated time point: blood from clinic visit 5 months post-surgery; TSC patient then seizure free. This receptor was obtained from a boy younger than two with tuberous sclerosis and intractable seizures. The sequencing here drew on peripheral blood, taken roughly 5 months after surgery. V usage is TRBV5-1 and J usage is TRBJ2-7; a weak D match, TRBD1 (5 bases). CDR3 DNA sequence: TGCGCCAGCAGCTTTGAACAGGTCTCCTACGAGCAGTACTTC. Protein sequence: CASSFEQVSYEQYF.